One sample yielded the 12 T cell receptor beta chains listed below, sequenced in a study of blood T cell repertoires in COVID-19. Profiled with immunoSEQ multiplex PCR; TCRdb holds only in-frame clones, not every one. In the table there are approximately 190,000 clones, roughly 80% of which are singletons. The sequenced sample consisted of peripheral blood. These receptors all come from a human donor in a cohort sampled during active COVID-19.

The chain combines TRBV19 with TRBJ1-4; TRBD1 agrees at 10 bases. The CDR3 sequence is 13 residues long. Germline CDR1 is LNHDA and CDR2 is SQIVND (reference sequence). V shed 5 bases, J shed 7 bases, and the junction held 1 base outside the gene matches. DNA of the CDR3: TGTGCCAGTAGTTGGACAGGGGGTGAAAAACTGTTTTTT. Protein: CASSWTGGEKLFF.

Comments on this clone: Other DNA sequences of this sample code for an identical CDR3. V is TRBV5-1 and J is TRBJ2-1; TRBD2 aligns across 10 bases. Trimming at V came to 4 bases and at J to 0 bases, leaving 1 base not matched to a gene. This CDR3 contains 15 residues. Per the germline V gene, CDR1 is SGHRS and CDR2 is YFSETQ. The CDR3 DNA reads as TGCGCCAGCAGCCCTAGCGGGAGCTCCTACAATGAGCAGTTCTTC. Protein product: CASSPSGSSYNEQFF.

This chain links TRBV7-2 with TRBJ1-1, with 7 bases identical to TRBD1. The V gene end was trimmed by 5 bases and the J gene end by 1 base; junction bases not matched to a gene: 19. Germline assignment: CDR1 SGHTA and CDR2 FQGNSA. The CDR3 is 19 amino acids. Here the CDR3 DNA reads TGTGCCAGCAGCACCACCAGACAGGGATCCCAGTGGTGGAACACTGAAGCTTTCTTT. Amino acid sequence: CASSTTRQGSQWWNTEAFF. Variable domain in full (rest from reference TRBV7-2 and TRBJ1-1): GAGVSQSPSNKVTEKGKDVELRCDPISGHTALYWYRQSLGQGLEFLIYFQGNSAPDKSGLPSDRFSAERTGGSVSTLTIQRTQQEDSAVYLCASSTTRQGSQWWNTEAFFGQGTRLTVV.

The genes are TRBV4-1 and TRBJ2-2; D not certain. Germline assignment: CDR1 MGHRA and CDR2 YSYEKL. The V end lost 0 bases, the J end lost 4 bases, and 6 bases lay between the germline ends. The CDR3 contains 14 residues. Written as DNA, the CDR3 is TGCGCCAGCAGCCAAGAGGCCGTCACCGGGGAGCTGTTTTTT. It is translated as CASSQEAVTGELFF.

The chain recombines TRBV5-1 with TRBJ2-3; 8 bases fit TRBD2. V shed 0 bases, J shed 9 bases, and the junction held 12 bases outside the gene matches. This CDR3 region has 16 residues. The germline CDR1 and CDR2 sequences are SGHRS and YFSETQ. DNA for the CDR3: TGCGCCAGCAGCTTGGTGGGTCGGCGGGAGGTAGACACGCAGTATTTT. The encoded protein is CASSLVGRREVDTQYF.

Concerning this clone: With a much larger clone just one base away, this may be a read error. The same CDR3 also results from other DNA sequences found in this sample. This rearrangement joins TRBV5-1 to TRBJ1-2, with D perhaps matching TRBD1 (6 bases). This CDR3 has 15 residues. Germline V lookup: CDR1 SGHRS, CDR2 YFSETQ. The CDR3 DNA follows: TGCGCCAGCAGCTTGGATCAGGGGAGTATTGATGGCTACACTTTC. Its protein is CASSLDQGSIDGYTF.

V usage is TRBV19 and J usage is TRBJ1-5, with TRBD1 as a possible D gene (6 bases). The CDR3 length is 15 residues. Germline CDR1 and CDR2: LNHDA and SQIVND (reference sequence). Trimming stripped 4 bases from V and 3 bases from J, with 13 bases between. The CDR3 loop is CASSKLQGYNQPQHF. The DNA for the CDR3 is TGTGCCAGTAGTAAACTACAGGGTTACAATCAGCCCCAGCATTTT.

This rearrangement joins TRBV28 to TRBJ1-5; no firm D call. This CDR3 is built from 12 residues. V gave up 7 bases and J gave up 1 base, with 5 bases separating them. Germline V gives CDR1 MDHEN, CDR2 SYDVKM. In DNA, the CDR3 is TGTGCCAGCACGCGCAGCAATCAGCCCCAGCATTTT. Protein: CASTRSNQPQHF.

The V call is TRBV30, the J call TRBJ1-1; a weak D match, TRBD1 (5 bases). The germline V gene has CDR1 GTSNPN and CDR2 SVGIG (reference sequence). The CDR3 runs 15 residues. Trimming cost V 0 bases and J 5 bases, with 16 bases left between them. The CDR3 nucleotides read TGTGCCTGGAGTGTACGTCAGGGAATCAAGACTGAAGCTTTCTTT. Its translation is CAWSVRQGIKTEAFF.

V usage is TRBV19 and J usage is TRBJ2-7; D gene ambiguous. Germline V CDR1 and CDR2: LNHDA, SQIVND (reference sequence). V gave up 2 bases and J gave up 4 bases, with 6 bases separating them. CDR3 size: 12 residues. CDR3 amino acids: CASSILGYEQYF. DNA of the CDR3: TGTGCCAGTAGTATACTCGGGTACGAGCAGTACTTC.

This clone was seen a single time. The V gene is TRBV5-1, the J gene TRBJ2-2, with TRBD2 matching 9 bases. Germline V gene sequence: CDR1 SGHRS, CDR2 YFSETQ. The CDR3 has 15 residues. V was clipped by 1 base and J by 4 bases; unmatched bases: 2. The CDR3 DNA is TGCGCCAGCAGCTTGCTAGCGGGGCGCACCGGGGAGCTGTTTTTT. This sequence encodes CASSLLAGRTGELFF.

V gene TRBV19 combines with J gene TRBJ1-1; D may be TRBD1 (5 bases). The V gene's germline CDR1 is LNHDA and CDR2 SQIVND (reference sequence). The CDR3 contains 16 residues. The ends were cut back, 3 bases at V and 5 bases at J, with 19 bases in the middle. CDR3 amino acids: CASSMGRVAFGTEAFF. CDR3 bases: TGTGCCAGTAGTATGGGCAGGGTGGCCTTTGGGACTGAAGCTTTCTTT.